In its sample, the clone carrying this TCR beta chain was seen once. Its antigen is still unknown. The CDR3 loop spans 15 amino acids. In germline, CDR1 is SGHNT, CDR2 YYREEE (reference sequence). Trimming took 0 bases from V and 2 from J; bases not matched to a gene: 3. Data came from immunoSEQ multiplex PCR; TCRdb stores just in-frame clones and leaves some out. The sample carries over 100,000 clones, roughly 90% recorded once. These data come from a study of graft-versus-host responses after intestinal transplantation. The material sequenced was unstimulated CD4+ T cells sorted from spleen or lymph node cells, taken before intestinal transplant. The receptor was derived from a human donor who received an intestinal transplant. The chain employs TRBV5-4 and TRBJ2-3, with 7 positions matching TRBD2. The CDR3 nucleotides are TGTGCCAGCAGCTTGGGAGGGAGGGCCACAGATACGCAGTATTTT. Translating gives CASSLGGRATDTQYF.